The rows below give T cell receptor beta chains drawn from one sample of a study of identical twins. Each CDR3 protein is one row after TCRdb ran MiXCR on the 5' RACE reads. The data hold about 530,000 distinct CDR3 sequences, with about a fifth observed a single time. The data were also submitted as part of a second study, on yellow fever vaccine responses in identical twins.

Sequencing was done on a sample of CD4+ T cells sorted from blood. The origin of the receptors is a young woman in good health. Both conserved end residues are part of each CDR3. D genes are given only for firm matches. Expanded clones get a size class; other rows say once, few or many, or leave the size out.

j_gene	len	v_gene	abundance	d_gene	CDR3nt	CDR3aa
TRBJ2-7	15	TRBV5-1	many	TRBD2	TGCGCCAGCAGCCAGGGACTAGCGGGGATATACGAGCAGTACTTC	CASSQGLAGIYEQYF
TRBJ2-3	15	TRBV14	.	TRBD2	TGTGCCAGCAGCCAAGCCCGGGGGGATACAGATACGCAGTATTTT	CASSQARGDTDTQYF
TRBJ2-1	15	TRBV27	.	TRBD1	TGTGCCAGCAGTTTTGTCGGGACAGATTACAATGAGCAGTTCTTC	CASSFVGTDYNEQFF
TRBJ2-7	14	TRBV27	few	.	TGTGCCAGCAGTTTAAATGGGGGAAGAAACGAGCAGTACTTC	CASSLNGGRNEQYF
TRBJ1-2	12	TRBV12-3/TRBV12-4	few	.	TGTGCCAGCAGAACAGGGAACTATGGCTACACCTTC	CASRTGNYGYTF
TRBJ2-1	16	TRBV11-2	few	TRBD2	TGTGCCAGCAGCCGACTCGGGACTAGCGGTTACAATGAGCAGTTCTTC	CASSRLGTSGYNEQFF
TRBJ1-2	14	TRBV29-1	few	.	TGCAGCGTCCCTACAGGTTCGCTCAACTATGGCTACACCTTC	CSVPTGSLNYGYTF
TRBJ2-1	19	TRBV9	.	.	TGTGCCAGCAGCGGAGACCCTACCGGGACAACAACCTCCTACAATGAGCAGTTCTTC	CASSGDPTGTTTSYNEQFF
TRBJ1-6	14	TRBV28	.	.	TGTGCCAGCAGTTTATCAGGGTTAAGCTCACCCCTCCACTTT	CASSLSGLSSPLHF
TRBJ2-1	16	TRBV12-3/TRBV12-4	few	.	TGTGCCAGCAGTTTACGTGGCGGGATAGGCCACAATGAGCAGTTCTTC	CASSLRGGIGHNEQFF
TRBJ2-3	15	TRBV10-3	few	.	TGTGCCATCAGGGTCGGGACACCGAGCACAGATACGCAGTATTTT	CAIRVGTPSTDTQYF
TRBJ1-5	15	TRBV28	.	.	TGTGCCAGCAGTTCGAAACAGGGAGCAGGGCAGCCCCAGCATTTT	CASSSKQGAGQPQHF
TRBJ2-3	18	TRBV11-1	few	TRBD2	TGTGCCAGCAGCCAACCTCTCAGCATAGCGGGGGGACATGATACGCAGTATTTT	CASSQPLSIAGGHDTQYF
TRBJ1-2	16	TRBV12-3/TRBV12-4	few	.	TGTGCCAGCAGTTTAGCGCTGTGGGGTGGGGTTCATGGCTACACCTTC	CASSLALWGGVHGYTF
TRBJ2-3	16	TRBV10-3	few	TRBD2	TGTGCCATCAGTTGGGGACTAGCGGACCGCACAGATACGCAGTATTTT	CAISWGLADRTDTQYF
TRBJ2-7	12	TRBV20-1	few	.	TGCAGTATAGGGGGAGTGTCCTACGAGCAGTACTTC	CSIGGVSYEQYF
TRBJ2-5	14	TRBV7-6	.	.	TGTGCCAGCAGCCTGACAGTAACAGGGGAGACCCAGTACTTC	CASSLTVTGETQYF
TRBJ1-1	14	TRBV11-2	few	.	TGTGCCAGCAGCCCCAGGGACATGAACACTGAAGCTTTCTTT	CASSPRDMNTEAFF
TRBJ2-2	12	TRBV6-6	.	.	TGTGCCAGCAGCCGGGGCGACGGGGAGCTGTTTTTT	CASSRGDGELFF
TRBJ2-6	14	TRBV7-8	many	.	TGTGCCAGCACCAGATCCTCTGGGGCCAACGTCCTGACTTTC	CASTRSSGANVLTF
TRBJ2-1	16	TRBV9	many	TRBD2	TGTGCCAGCAGCGTAGGTGCTAGCGGGAGCTACAATGAGCAGTTCTTC	CASSVGASGSYNEQFF
TRBJ2-5	17	TRBV6-1	.	TRBD2	TGTGCCAGCAGTAGCGGGGGGGCCGGGGTTAGTTTGGAGACCCAGTACTTC	CASSSGGAGVSLETQYF
TRBJ2-3	18	TRBV2	.	TRBD1	TGTGCCAGCACCACTAGGGCCGACAGGGGGCCTAGCACAGATACGCAGTATTTT	CASTTRADRGPSTDTQYF
TRBJ2-2	16	TRBV12-3/TRBV12-4	few	.	TGTGCCAGCAGTCCGATGGGAACCCCGAACACCGGGGAGCTGTTTTTT	CASSPMGTPNTGELFF
TRBJ2-2	14	TRBV4-1	few	TRBD2	TGCGCCAGCAGTATCGGGGGGGCTAGCGGGGAGCTGTTTTTT	CASSIGGASGELFF
TRBJ2-3	17	TRBV12-3/TRBV12-4	.	TRBD2	TGTGCCAGCAGTTTTAGTAGCGGGGGGTCGAATACTTTAGCGCAGTATTTT	CASSFSSGGSNTLAQYF
TRBJ2-7	14	TRBV12-3/TRBV12-4	.	.	TGTGCCAGCAGTTTTTTTGGCATGACCTACGAGCAGTACTTC	CASSFFGMTYEQYF
TRBJ1-6	16	TRBV27	few	TRBD1	TGTGCCAGCAGTTCCCTGGGGACAGGGGGTATTTCACCCCTCCACTTT	CASSSLGTGGISPLHF
TRBJ1-4	14	TRBV24-1	few	.	TGTGCCACCAGTGATGGGCAGCGTACTGAAAAACTGTTTTTT	CATSDGQRTEKLFF
TRBJ1-1	12	TRBV6-5	.	TRBD1	TGTGCCAGCAGTACCGGGACAGGGAAAGCTTTCTTT	CASSTGTGKAFF
TRBJ2-1	16	TRBV3-1	few	.	TGTGCCAGCAGCCAAGATAAGGGGTCGACCTACAATGAGCAGTTCTTC	CASSQDKGSTYNEQFF
TRBJ1-5	16	TRBV27	few	.	TGTGCCAGCAGTACCGGGACAACGCCTAGCAATCAGCCCCAGCATTTT	CASSTGTTPSNQPQHF
TRBJ2-5	15	TRBV7-2	.	.	TGTGCCAGCAGCCCACCCGGGGGCTATTTAGAGACCCAGTACTTC	CASSPPGGYLETQYF
TRBJ2-2	17	TRBV5-1	.	TRBD1	TGCGCCAGCGCCCCTATCCAACAGGGGGATTTCACCGGGGAGCTGTTTTTT	CASAPIQQGDFTGELFF
TRBJ2-2	13	TRBV12-3/TRBV12-4	many	.	TGTGCCAGCAGTTTATTACAGCCCGGGGAGCTGTTTTTT	CASSLLQPGELFF
TRBJ1-1	12	TRBV20-1	many	.	TGCAGTGCTACCGGATATAACACTGAAGCTTTCTTT	CSATGYNTEAFF
TRBJ1-1	11	TRBV2	.	.	TGTGCCAGCAGTGGGTACAGTGAAGCTTTCTTT	CASSGYSEAFF
TRBJ2-3	15	TRBV5-8	.	.	TGTGCCAGCAGCTTAGTAAGGGCGGGCACAGATACGCAGTATTTT	CASSLVRAGTDTQYF
TRBJ1-2	14	TRBV6-1	.	.	TGTGCCAGCAGTCTCCGGGCAGTTAACTATGGCTACACCTTC	CASSLRAVNYGYTF
TRBJ2-1	16	TRBV27	few	.	TGTGCCAGCAGTGTCGTTGGACTGAGCTCCTACAATGAGCAGTTCTTC	CASSVVGLSSYNEQFF
TRBJ2-3	17	TRBV6-2/TRBV6-3	.	.	TGTGCCAGCAGTCCCTACCCCCCGCGGGCCCGGACAGATACGCAGTATTTT	CASSPYPPRARTDTQYF
TRBJ2-1	13	TRBV7-9	few	TRBD2	TGTGCCAGCAGCCCCGGGACTATATTTGAGCAGTTCTTC	CASSPGTIFEQFF
TRBJ2-4	16	TRBV15	few	TRBD1	TGTGCCACCAGCAGGCGGACAGGACTAGCCAAAAACATTCAGTACTTC	CATSRRTGLAKNIQYF